These T cell receptor beta chains were read from a single sample in a study of radiation and T cells in renal cell carcinoma. Clones were sequenced by immunoSEQ multiplex PCR, and TCRdb holds only the in-frame ones, with some missing. The sample lists around 180,000 clones, roughly 90% occurring once. Here the sequenced sample was blood, taken from a patient whose treatment included radiotherapy and nephrectomy. The receptors derive from a woman in her forties or fifties with renal cell carcinoma. CDR3s include the opening cysteine and the closing phenylalanine or tryptophan. D genes are given only for firm matches. Where a row states a size, it is once, few, many or the class of an expanded clone; other rows omit it.

>NA|13|TRBV5-4|TRBD2|TRBJ2-3
CASSWTSSDTQYF
TGTGCCAGCAGCTGGACTAGCTCAGATACGCAGTATTTT
>once|13|TRBV5-6|NA|TRBJ2-1
CASSLGQYNEQFF
TGTGCCAGCAGCTTGGGACAGTACAATGAGCAGTTCTTC
>NA|14|TRBV18|NA|TRBJ1-2
CASSPNPDNYGYTF
TGTGCCAGCTCACCTAATCCGGATAACTATGGCTACACCTTC
>NA|16|TRBV5-1|TRBD1|TRBJ1-6
CASSDTVGQGNSPLHF
TGCGCCAGCAGCGACACCGTGGGACAGGGTAATTCACCCCTCCACTTT
>NA|16|TRBV18|TRBD1|TRBJ1-4
CASSSRQGDWDEKLFF
TGTGCCAGCTCTTCAAGACAGGGTGATTGGGATGAAAAACTGTTTTTT
>NA|14|TRBV12-5|NA|TRBJ2-5
CASGLTTGQETQYF
TGTGCTAGTGGTTTGACTACAGGGCAGGAGACCCAGTACTTC
>NA|16|TRBV7-2|TRBD1|TRBJ2-7
CASSLGGQVPTYEQYF
TGTGCAAGCAGCTTAGGGGGACAGGTGCCTACCTACGAGCAGTACTTC
>NA|13|TRBV9|NA|TRBJ1-2
CASSVQQNYGYTF
TGTGCCAGCAGCGTCCAGCAGAACTATGGCTACACCTTC
>NA|15|TRBV6-6|NA|TRBJ1-5
CASSYSGDSNQPQHF
TGTGCCAGCAGTTACTCGGGGGACAGCAATCAGCCCCAGCATTTT
>once|15|TRBV6-1|TRBD2|TRBJ2-5
CASSSSGGAEETQYF
TGTGCCAGCAGCTCCAGCGGGGGGGCTGAGGAGACCCAGTACTTC
>NA|14|TRBV4-1|NA|TRBJ1-4
CASSIQRPFEKLFF
TGCGCCAGCAGCATCCAACGACCGTTCGAAAAACTGTTTTTT
>NA|15|TRBV5-8|NA|TRBJ2-5
CASSLDLGGTETQYF
TGTGCCAGCAGCTTGGATCTTGGTGGGACAGAGACCCAGTACTTC
>NA|12|TRBV9|NA|TRBJ2-2
CASSVDTGELFF
TGTGCCAGCAGCGTAGACACCGGGGAGCTGTTTTTT
>NA|15|TRBV4-2|NA|TRBJ1-4
CASSKPPGTNEKLFF
TGTGCCAGCAGCAAACCCCCGGGGACTAATGAAAAACTGTTTTTT
>NA|15|TRBV6-1|NA|TRBJ2-6
CASMEGGSGANVLTF
TGTGCCAGCATGGAAGGGGGGTCTGGGGCCAACGTCCTGACTTTC
>once|14|TRBV6-6|NA|TRBJ1-4
CASRIDRTNEKLFF
TGTGCCAGCAGGATCGACAGGACTAATGAAAAACTGTTTTTT